This T cell receptor (beta chain) was profiled in a study of blood T cells in healthy people across ages. The CDR3 extends over 14 amino acids. The V end lost 1 base, the J end lost 5 bases, and 11 bases lay between the germline ends. Germline CDR1 reads SSHAT; CDR2 reads FNYEAQ (reference sequence). Regarding the study as a whole: Strong correlation was found linking TCR beta diversity to naive T cell percentage.

There are a few counts of this clonotype. Its target is not known. A second PCR, run for about 6 to 11 cycles, used a sample-barcoded 5' primer plus a J-beta primer mix. Every single cDNA molecule received a tag from a template-switch adaptor with 12 random nucleotides. Researchers report that each sample yielded at least 2.5 million CDR3-containing paired-end reads. TCRdb re-analysed the 5' RACE reads in MiXCR, keeping a single row per CDR3 protein. This table has some 700,000 distinct CDR3 sequences, around 46% appearing once. Sequences were obtained from blood. This sequence was found in a woman aged 55-69 years in good health. The V and J genes are TRBV7-7 and TRBJ2-5; D unclear. CDR3 sequence reads: CASSLGYKGETQYF. DNA for the CDR3: TGTGCCAGCAGCTTAGGCTACAAGGGCGAGACCCAGTACTTC.